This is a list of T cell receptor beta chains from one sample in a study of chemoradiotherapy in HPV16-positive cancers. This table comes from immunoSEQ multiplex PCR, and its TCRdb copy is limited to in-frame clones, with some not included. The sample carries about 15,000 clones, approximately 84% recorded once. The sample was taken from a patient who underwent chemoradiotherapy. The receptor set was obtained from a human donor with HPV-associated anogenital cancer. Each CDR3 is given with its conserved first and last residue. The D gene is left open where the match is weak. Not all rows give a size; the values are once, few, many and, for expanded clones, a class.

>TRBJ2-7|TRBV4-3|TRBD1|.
TGCGCCAGCAGCCTCGAACAGGGGGCGAACTACGAGCAGTACTTC
CASSLEQGANYEQYF
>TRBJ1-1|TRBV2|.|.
TGTGCCAGTATTCATCCCCTGGGGACTGAAGCTTTCTTT
CASIHPLGTEAFF
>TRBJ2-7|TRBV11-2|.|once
TGTGCCAGCAGCTTAGGCCAGGGAGACGAGCAGTACTTC
CASSLGQGDEQYF
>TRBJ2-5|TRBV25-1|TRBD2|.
TGTGCCATTAGCGGGGGGGAGACCCAGTACTTC
CAISGGETQYF
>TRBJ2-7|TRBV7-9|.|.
TGTGCCAGCAGCTTAGAGGCATCCTCGACCCCCTACGAGCAGTACTTC
CASSLEASSTPYEQYF
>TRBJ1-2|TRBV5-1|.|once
TGCGCCAGCAGCTTGGCGGGGGAAAGCGCCTATGGCTACACCTTC
CASSLAGESAYGYTF
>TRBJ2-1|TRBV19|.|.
TGTGCCAGTAGTATAGTGTGGGCAGGGCCTAACAATGAGCAGTTCTTC
CASSIVWAGPNNEQFF
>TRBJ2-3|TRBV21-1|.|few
TGTGCCAGCAGCAAAGAACTGGGTAGCACAGATACGCAGTATTTT
CASSKELGSTDTQYF
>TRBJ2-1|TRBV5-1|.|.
TGCGCCAGTAAGCTTCCCCAGTCCTACAATGAGCAGTTCTTC
CASKLPQSYNEQFF
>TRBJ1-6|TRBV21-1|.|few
TGTGCCAGCAGCTCCCTTACGGTAGACAGGGGCCGGTTAAGGAAGCAATCACCCCTCCACTTT
CASSSLTVDRGRLRKQSPLHF
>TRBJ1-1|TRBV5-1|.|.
TGCGCCAGCAGGCAGCCCCTCGGACAAGGAGGGAAGGACACTGAAGCTTTCTTT
CASRQPLGQGGKDTEAFF
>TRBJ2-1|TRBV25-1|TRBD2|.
TGTGCCAGCAGTGTGGATAGCGGGGATTCCTACAATGAGCAGTTCTTC
CASSVDSGDSYNEQFF
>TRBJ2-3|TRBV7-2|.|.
TGTGCCAGCAGCTCCACCGTTAGCAGGGGAAGAGATACGCAGTATTTT
CASSSTVSRGRDTQYF
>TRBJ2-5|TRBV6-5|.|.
TGTGCCAGCAGTTATCTGCCGGAGGGAGAGACCCAGTACTTC
CASSYLPEGETQYF
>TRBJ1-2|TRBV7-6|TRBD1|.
TGTGCCAGCAGCTTACAAACAGGGGGAATCTATGGCTACACCTTC
CASSLQTGGIYGYTF
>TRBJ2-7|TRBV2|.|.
TGTGCCAGCAGTGTTCGGGACATCTCCTCCTACGAGCAGTACTTC
CASSVRDISSYEQYF
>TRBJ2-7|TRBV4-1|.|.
TGCGCCAGCAGCCAAGATCCGGGACGGCCCAACTCCTACGAGCAGTACTTC
CASSQDPGRPNSYEQYF
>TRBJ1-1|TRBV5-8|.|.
TGTGCCAGCAGCTTGGCTAGGGGAGGTGAAGCTTTCTTT
CASSLARGGEAFF